The entry that follows covers one T cell receptor (beta chain) sequence. The record originates from a study of blood T cell repertoires in COVID-19. Across the whole study: The cDNA or gDNA used as material had been derived from T cells, B-cell-depleted T cells, or PBMCs.

The V end lost 6 bases, the J end lost 0 bases, and 15 bases lay between the germline ends. There are 16 residues in the CDR3. CDR1 is ENHRY, CDR2 SYGVKD, per germline. Assay used: immunoSEQ multiplex PCR; TCRdb lists only in-frame clones, some missing. The table shows approximately 150,000 clones, with under 90% occurring only once. Categorization into cohorts depended on clinical history that participants reported. The receptor was isolated from a man aged 45-60 years in a cohort exposed to, infected with or recovered from COVID-19 (not recorded which). V is TRBV10-3 and J is TRBJ1-3; TRBD1 is a possible D gene (6 bases). The sequenced material came from PBMCs or T cells enriched from blood (not recorded which). This chain's CDR3 is CAIRADSHYSGNTIYF. DNA of the CDR3: TGTGCCATCAGGGCGGACAGTCACTACTCTGGAAACACCATATATTTT.